The 25 T cell receptor beta chains given below trace back to one sample, sequenced in a study of blood T cell repertoires in COVID-19. Method: immunoSEQ multiplex PCR; TCRdb's copy keeps in-frame clones and lacks some. The table has around 78,000 clones, 88% seen once. Sequences were obtained from peripheral blood. All receptors derive from a human donor in a cohort sampled during active COVID-19.

The V gene is TRBV10-3, the J gene TRBJ2-7; D gene uncertain. The CDR3 consists of 15 residues. Germline V gene sequence: CDR1 ENHRY, CDR2 SYGVKD. V lost 0 bases and J 0 bases, leaving 9 bases between the germline ends. The CDR3 nucleotides read TGTGCCATCAGTGAGTCGTGGCGGAGCTCCTACGAGCAGTACTTC. Translation: CAISESWRSSYEQYF.

This sequence joins TRBV2 and TRBJ1-3; 8 bases agree with TRBD1. V shed 7 bases and J 0 bases; nucleotides not matched to a gene: 8. Germline V gene lookup returns CDR1 SNHLY and CDR2 FYNNEI. The length of the CDR3 is 16 residues. CDR3 amino acids: CASIRDRINSGNTIYF. CDR3 sequence (DNA): TGTGCCAGCATCCGGGACAGGATCAACTCTGGAAACACCATATATTTT.

The chain has TRBV5-1 and TRBJ2-7, with TRBD1 identical over 7 bases. Germline CDR1 is SGHRS and CDR2 is YFSETQ. The trim removed 4 bases at V and 3 bases at J, leaving 13 bases unmatched. The CDR3 extends over 16 amino acids. This chain's CDR3 is CASSKGQSLGRYEQYF. CDR3 nucleotide sequence: TGCGCCAGCAGCAAGGGACAGTCCTTGGGGCGCTACGAGCAGTACTTC.

The chain recombines TRBV5-1 with TRBJ2-3; a possible D gene is TRBD2 (5 bases). CDR3 length: 14 residues. Trimming cost V 4 bases and J 6 bases, with 15 bases left between them. The germline V gene encodes CDR1 SGHRS and CDR2 YFSETQ. CDR3 in DNA: TGCGCCAGCAGCACGGGCCCTAGCCCTGATACGCAGTATTTT. Its translation is CASSTGPSPDTQYF.

This clone is medium-sized within its sample. This chain joins TRBV2 and TRBJ1-2, with 9 bases identical to TRBD1. Germline-derived CDR1 and CDR2 are SNHLY and FYNNEI. CDR3 length equals 14 residues. With V trimmed by 3 bases and J by 4 bases, 3 bases remained unmatched. The CDR3 is CASSEGDRAYGYTF. CDR3 DNA sequence: TGTGCCAGCAGTGAGGGGGACAGGGCCTATGGCTACACCTTC. The full variable domain, with the rest looked up from reference TRBV2 and TRBJ1-2, is EPEVTQTPSHQVTQMGQEVILRCVPISNHLYFYWYRQILGQKVEFLVSFYNNEISEKSEIFDDQFSVERPDGSNFTLKIRSTKLEDSAMYFCASSEGDRAYGYTFGSGTRLTVV.

The chain has TRBV6-5 and TRBJ1-3; a weak D match, TRBD1 (6 bases). The V gene lost 7 bases and the J gene lost 1 base, with 11 bases spanning the gap. Germline CDR1 and CDR2: MNHEY and SVGAGI. The CDR3 spans 14 residues. The CDR3 protein is CASIPTGSGNTIYF. The CDR3 nucleotides are TGTGCCAGCATTCCCACAGGGTCTGGAAACACCATATATTTT.

The chain recombines TRBV10-3 with TRBJ2-4; TRBD2 agrees at 9 bases. Unmatched junction bases numbered 11, after V lost 5 bases and J lost 0 bases. The germline CDR1 and CDR2 sequences are ENHRY and SYGVKD. The CDR3 has 18 residues. The DNA for the CDR3 is TGTGCCATCAGTAGGGACTTAGCGGGGGACCCAGCCAAAAACATTCAGTACTTC. Residues: CAISRDLAGDPAKNIQYF.

This chain connects TRBV18 to TRBJ1-2, with D tentatively TRBD1 (6 bases). This CDR3 comprises 14 residues. From germline, CDR1 is KGHSH and CDR2 LQKENI. V lost 5 bases and J lost 7, with 17 bases in between. The CDR3 nucleotides are TGTGCCAGCTCAACGAATCAGGGGTCCGGTGGCTACACCTTC. Residues: CASSTNQGSGGYTF.

The rearrangement joins TRBV10-3 to TRBJ2-2, with 7 bases matching TRBD1. CDR3 length: 15 amino acids. V trimming: 2 bases; J trimming: 5 bases; junction bases outside the gene matches: 5. The germline CDR1 and CDR2 sequences are ENHRY and SYGVKD. CDR3 sequence (DNA): TGTGCCATCAGTGAGGGGACAGTGGGTACCGGGGAGCTGTTTTTT. Amino acid sequence: CAISEGTVGTGELFF.

In nucleotides, the CDR3 is TGTGCCAGCAGTGTCACAACGCCCGCTAGCGGACTCACCGGGGAGCTGTTTTTT. Protein sequence: CASSVTTPASGLTGELFF. This chain connects TRBV9 to TRBJ2-2; 7 nucleotides align to TRBD2. This CDR3 region has 18 residues. CDR1 and CDR2 from the germline V gene are SGDLS and YYNGEE. Germline trimming cut 5 bases from V and 4 bases from J; bases unmatched to any gene: 17. Filled out from reference TRBV9 and TRBJ2-2, the complete variable domain reads DSGVTQTPKHLITATGQRVTLRCSPRSGDLSVYWYQQSLDQGLQFLIQYYNGEERAKGNILERFSAQQFPDLHSELNLSSLELGDSALYFCASSVTTPASGLTGELFFGEGSRLTVL.

J is TRBJ2-7 and V is TRBV18, with 7 bases aligning to TRBD1. Germline V CDR1 and CDR2: KGHSH, LQKENI. The CDR3 has 13 residues. Losses at the gene ends were 4 bases for V and 2 bases for J; bases not matched to a gene: 2. CDR3 bases: TGTGCCAGCTCACGGGACAGAACCTACGAGCAGTACTTC. It codes for CASSRDRTYEQYF.

The chain carries TRBV9 and TRBJ2-3; 12 nucleotides align to TRBD2. The germline V gene encodes CDR1 SGDLS and CDR2 YYNGEE. The junction had 3 bases not matched to a gene; V was cut back by 0 bases and J by 4 bases. CDR3 size: 16 residues. CDR3 loop: CASSVGASGGADTQYF. DNA of the CDR3: TGTGCCAGCAGCGTAGGGGCTAGCGGGGGGGCAGATACGCAGTATTTT.

CDR3 in DNA: TGCAGTGCTAGTGGGTCAAAGCGCCTAAATGAGCAGTTCTTC. This sequence encodes CSASGSKRLNEQFF. The chain carries TRBV20-1 and TRBJ2-1; D gene unclear. Germline V gene sequence: CDR1 DFQATT, CDR2 SNEGSKA (reference sequence). Trimming pared 3 bases from V and 7 bases from J, leaving 16 bases between. The CDR3 extends over 14 amino acids.

The rearrangement uses TRBV19 and TRBJ1-5; unclear D gene. The germline V and J ends were trimmed by 6 bases and 1 base, with 10 bases remaining between them. This CDR3 is 14 amino acids long. Germline lookup yields CDR1 LNHDA and CDR2 SQIVND (reference sequence). CDR3 DNA sequence: TGTGCCAGTAGACTTACCGGGAGCAATCAGCCCCAGCATTTT. This encodes CASRLTGSNQPQHF.

This CDR3 is CASSASSTGTGELFF. The CDR3 DNA reads as TGTGCCAGCAGCGCATCCTCCACAGGGACAGGGGAGCTGTTTTTT. The genes are TRBV5-4 and TRBJ2-2, with D tentatively TRBD1 (6 bases). CDR1 and CDR2 from the germline V gene are SGHNT and YYREEE (reference sequence). This CDR3 region has 15 residues. V was shortened by 4 bases and J by 8 bases, with 18 bases between the two germline ends.

The chain joins TRBV7-9 to TRBJ2-3; 9 bases match TRBD2. The CDR3 covers 15 residues. V was pared by 5 bases and J by 7 bases, with 10 bases of the junction left unmatched. Per the germline V gene, CDR1 is SEHNR and CDR2 is FQNEAQ (reference sequence). Written as DNA, the CDR3 is TGTGCCAGCAGCCTGCTCCTAGCGGGGTTAAATACGCAGTATTTT. Its translation: CASSLLLAGLNTQYF.

The J gene is TRBJ2-7, the V gene TRBV28, with D perhaps matching TRBD1 (6 bases). V lost 5 bases and J lost 6, with 14 bases in between. The CDR3 contains 13 residues. Germline V gives CDR1 MDHEN, CDR2 SYDVKM. The CDR3, as DNA: TGTGCCAGCAGTACCTTGACAGGCCTCGAGCAGTACTTC. It translates to CASSTLTGLEQYF.

The rearrangement links TRBV6-5 to TRBJ2-2; 7 bases align to TRBD1. Germline CDR1 MNHEY, CDR2 SVGAGI. This CDR3 is 14 amino acids long. V was pared by 8 bases and J by 5 bases, with 8 bases of the junction left unmatched. In DNA, the CDR3 is TGTGCCAGCTCCTGGGACAGATTAACCGGGGAGCTGTTTTTT. This gives the protein CASSWDRLTGELFF.

The genes are TRBV3-1 (or the pseudogene TRBV3-2) and TRBJ2-4; TRBD1 matches at 9 bases. Germline CDR1 and CDR2: LGHDT and YNNKEL (reference sequence). Trimming took 4 bases from V and 9 from J; bases not matched to a gene: 10. The CDR3 consists of 15 residues. The CDR3, as DNA: TGTGCCAGCAGCCCCCTGGGGACAGGGAGCCCCATTCAGTACTTC. Its translation: CASSPLGTGSPIQYF.

The V call is TRBV18, the J call TRBJ2-7; maybe TRBD1 (6 bases). The CDR3 consists of 14 residues. Germline V gene data show CDR1 as KGHSH and CDR2 as LQKENI. The ends were cut back, 1 base at V and 3 bases at J, with 10 bases in the middle. CDR3 residues: CASSPLGTSYEQYF. CDR3 nucleotides: TGTGCCAGCTCACCACTCGGGACAAGCTACGAGCAGTACTTC. Supplemented by reference TRBV18 and TRBJ2-7, the full variable domain reads NAGVMQNPRHLVRRRGQEARLRCSPMKGHSHVYWYRQLPEEGLKFMVYLQKENIIDESGMPKERFSAEFPKEGPSILRIQQVVRGDSAAYFCASSPLGTSYEQYFGPGTRLTVT.

The rearrangement uses TRBV5-1 and TRBJ1-4, with TRBD1 matching over 7 bases. The germline CDR1 and CDR2 sequences are SGHRS and YFSETQ. V dropped 4 bases and J dropped 3; count of bases not matched to a gene: 9. The length of the CDR3 is 16 residues. DNA for the CDR3: TGCGCCAGCAGCACCGGACAGGCTCCGGCTAATGAAAAACTGTTTTTT. Translating gives CASSTGQAPANEKLFF.

The chain has TRBV5-6 and TRBJ2-5, with TRBD1 matching over 11 bases. The CDR3 length is 16 residues. J lost 4 bases, V lost 0 bases, and 5 bases had no gene match. Germline CDR1 and CDR2: SGHDT and YYEEEE. CDR3 protein: CASSLVGTGGIETQYF. CDR3 in DNA: TGTGCCAGCAGCTTGGTAGGGACAGGGGGTATAGAGACCCAGTACTTC. Based on the CDR3 plus reference TRBV5-6 and TRBJ2-5, the full variable domain is DAGVTQSPTHLIKTRGQQVTLRCSPKSGHDTVSWYQQALGQGPQFIFQYYEEEERQRGNFPDRFSGHQFPNYSSELNVNALLLGDSALYLCASSLVGTGGIETQYFGPGTRLLVL.

Worth noting for this clone: The junction and the germline gene differ at one end; a read error may be behind it. The chain has TRBV18 and TRBJ2-7; unclear D gene. CDR3 length: 14 amino acids. The V gene's germline CDR1 is KGHSH and CDR2 LQKENI. The CDR3 is CVSSPIDTTYEQYF. DNA for the CDR3: TGTGTCAGCTCACCAATCGACACGACCTACGAGCAGTACTTC.

A remark on this clone: Other DNA sequences within the sample encode an identical CDR3. This sequence joins TRBV12-3 or TRBV12-4 and TRBJ2-1; 13 nucleotides match TRBD2. Trimming cost V 6 bases and J 7 bases; bases outside gene matches: 0. The CDR3 extends over 13 amino acids. In DNA, the CDR3 is TGTGCCAGCAGGACTAGCGGGAGGAATGAGCAGTTCTTC. As protein: CASRTSGRNEQFF.

This chain links TRBV11-3 with TRBJ2-7; tentatively, D is TRBD1 (6 bases). Germline V CDR1 and CDR2: SGHNT, YENEEA. This CDR3 has 13 amino acids. V lost 4 bases and J 2 bases, leaving 9 bases between the germline ends. The CDR3 nucleotides are TGTGCCAGCAGCTCCACAGGGACCTACGAGCAGTACTTC. Its protein product is CASSSTGTYEQYF.